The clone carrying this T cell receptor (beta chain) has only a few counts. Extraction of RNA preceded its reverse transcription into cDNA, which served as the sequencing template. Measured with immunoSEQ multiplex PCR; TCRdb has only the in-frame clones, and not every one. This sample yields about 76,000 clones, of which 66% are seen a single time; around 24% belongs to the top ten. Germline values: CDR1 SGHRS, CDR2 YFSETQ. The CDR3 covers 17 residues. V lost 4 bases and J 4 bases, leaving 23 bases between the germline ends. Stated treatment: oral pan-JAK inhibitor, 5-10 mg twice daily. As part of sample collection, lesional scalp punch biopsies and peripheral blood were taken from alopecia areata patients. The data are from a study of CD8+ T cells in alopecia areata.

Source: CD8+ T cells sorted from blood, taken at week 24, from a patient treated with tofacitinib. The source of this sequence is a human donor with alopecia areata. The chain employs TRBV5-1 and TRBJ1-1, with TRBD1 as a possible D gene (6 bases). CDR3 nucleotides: TGCGCCAGCAGCCCGCGCCCCATAGGGGGAGGAGGCACTGAAGCTTTCTTT. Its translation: CASSPRPIGGGGTEAFF.